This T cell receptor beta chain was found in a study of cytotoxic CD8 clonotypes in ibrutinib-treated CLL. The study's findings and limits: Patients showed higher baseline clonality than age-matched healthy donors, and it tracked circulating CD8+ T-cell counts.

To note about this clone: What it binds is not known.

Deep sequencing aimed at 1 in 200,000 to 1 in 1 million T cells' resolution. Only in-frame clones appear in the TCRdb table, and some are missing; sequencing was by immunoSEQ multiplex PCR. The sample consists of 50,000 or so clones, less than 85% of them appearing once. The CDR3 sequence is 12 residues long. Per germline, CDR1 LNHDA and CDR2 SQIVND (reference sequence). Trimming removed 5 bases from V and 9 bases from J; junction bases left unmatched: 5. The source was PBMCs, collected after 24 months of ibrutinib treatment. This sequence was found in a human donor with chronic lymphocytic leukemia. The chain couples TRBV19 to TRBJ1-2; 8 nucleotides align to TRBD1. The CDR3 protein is CASSLRTGSYTF. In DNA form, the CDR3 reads TGTGCCAGTAGTCTCAGGACAGGGAGCTACACCTTC.